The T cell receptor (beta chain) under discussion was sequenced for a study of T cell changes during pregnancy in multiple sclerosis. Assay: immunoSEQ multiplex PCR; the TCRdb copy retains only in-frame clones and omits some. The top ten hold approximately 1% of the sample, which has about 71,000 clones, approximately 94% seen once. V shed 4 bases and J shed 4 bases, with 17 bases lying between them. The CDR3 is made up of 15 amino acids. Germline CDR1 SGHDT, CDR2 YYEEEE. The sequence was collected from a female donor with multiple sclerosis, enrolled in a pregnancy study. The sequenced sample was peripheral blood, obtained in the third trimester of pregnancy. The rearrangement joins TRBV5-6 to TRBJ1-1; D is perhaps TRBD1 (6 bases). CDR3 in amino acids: CASSPTVRGRTEAFF. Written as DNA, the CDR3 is TGTGCCAGCAGCCCCACGGTCAGGGGTCGCACTGAAGCTTTCTTT.